The 31 T cell receptor beta chains below were found in one sample sequenced in a study of blood T cells in healthy people across ages. Next came a second PCR, run for about 7 to 12 cycles, which used a sample-barcoded 5' primer along with a J-beta primer mix. One entry per CDR3 protein, called by TCRdb with MiXCR from the 5' RACE reads. The data show approximately 810,000 distinct CDR3 sequences, 29% seen once. Sequencing was performed on blood. The receptors were sampled from an elderly woman in good health.

This clonotype was seen repeatedly, ten times or more. This sequence joins TRBV2 and TRBJ2-5; no clear D gene. Trimming cost V 3 bases and J 5 bases, with 13 bases left between them. The germline CDR1 and CDR2 sequences are SNHLY and FYNNEI. The CDR3 length is 14 residues. The CDR3 DNA reads TGTGCCAGCAGTGAGAGGTCAGCATTGGAGACCCAGTACTTC. Amino acid sequence: CASSERSALETQYF.

This clonotype has a handful of counts. This rearrangement joins TRBV15 to TRBJ2-5; D ambiguous. The closer fit of TRBJ2-7 to the DNA end suggests the J call may be wrong. This CDR3 has 15 residues. In germline, CDR1 is LNHNV, CDR2 YYDKDF (reference sequence). CDR3 region: CATSRATESTGEQYF. CDR3 DNA sequence: TGTGCCACCAGCAGAGCCACAGAATCTACCGGCGAGCAGTACTTC.

The chain recombines TRBV7-2 with TRBJ2-7; TRBD1 matches 7 bases. Judging by the DNA end, TRBJ2-5 fits better; the J call may be wrong. The germline V gene has CDR1 SGHTA and CDR2 FQGNSA. CDR3 length: 15 amino acids. The CDR3 reads CASSLTGAQRETQYF. The CDR3, as DNA: TGTGCCAGCAGCTTAACAGGGGCCCAGCGGGAGACCCAGTACTTC.

The V call is TRBV11-2, the J call TRBJ2-6, with D maybe TRBD1 (5 bases). Germline V CDR1 and CDR2: SGHAT, FQNNGV. The CDR3 loop spans 16 amino acids. The V end was cut by 2 bases, the J end by 3 bases, with 11 bases between. CDR3: CASSLQAGHGANVLTF. The CDR3 bases are TGTGCCAGCAGCTTACAGGCAGGGCATGGGGCCAACGTCCTGACTTTC.

This clonotype was seen a single time. The junction does not match germline at one end; this may be a read error. The chain employs TRBV6-1 and TRBJ2-1; 7 bases are a match to TRBD2. In germline, CDR1 is MNHNS, CDR2 SASEGT. This CDR3 is 18 amino acids long. The CDR3 protein is CAGSETYGGSGSYNEQFF. Written as DNA, the CDR3 is TGTGCCGGCAGTGAAACATACGGGGGGTCTGGCTCCTACAATGAGCAGTTCTTC.

Notes on this clonotype: Since a much larger clone is just one base distant, this may be a read error. The V and J genes are TRBV5-6 and TRBJ1-2; a possible D gene is TRBD1 (5 bases). Germline values: CDR1 SGHDT, CDR2 YYEEEE. The CDR3 runs 14 residues. Deletions cut 0 bases from V and 7 bases from J, with 13 bases between. Here the CDR3 reads CASSLVGRAGGYTF. CDR3 nucleotide sequence: TGTGCCAGCAGCTTGGTGGGCAGGGCCGGTGGCTACACCTTC.

Note on this clonotype: The germline gene is not matched at one end of the junction; a read error may be the cause. V usage is TRBV30 and J usage is TRBJ2-1; TRBD2 agrees at 7 bases. Germline CDR1 is GTSNPN and CDR2 is SVGIG (reference sequence). The CDR3 has 15 residues. This CDR3 reads CAWSISGGYYDERFF. The DNA for the CDR3 is TGTGCCTGGAGTATCTCGGGGGGTTACTACGATGAGCGGTTCTTC.

This clonotype was picked up many times. V gene TRBV19 combines with J gene TRBJ2-5; 8 positions match TRBD2. Per the germline V gene, CDR1 is LNHDA and CDR2 is SQIVND (reference sequence). J lost 3 bases, V lost 7 bases, and 7 bases had no gene match. The length of the CDR3 is 14 residues. The CDR3 DNA sequence: TGTGCCAGTAAGCTAGCGGGTGGAGAAGAGACCCAGTACTTC. It yields the protein CASKLAGGEETQYF.

The chain combines TRBV6-5 with TRBJ2-5; TRBD1 matches at 8 bases. Germline trimming cut 6 bases from V and 5 bases from J; bases unmatched to any gene: 11. Germline loops: CDR1 MNHEY, CDR2 SVGAGI. This CDR3 comprises 15 residues. The CDR3 reads CASRSQGAGWETQYF. CDR3 nucleotides: TGTGCCAGCAGGTCCCAGGGGGCGGGTTGGGAGACCCAGTACTTC.

This chain links TRBV2 with TRBJ2-3; D is unclear. V dropped 5 bases and J dropped 6 bases, with 21 bases sitting between them. CDR3 length: 16 amino acids. From germline, CDR1 is SNHLY and CDR2 FYNNEI. The CDR3 DNA reads TGTGCCAGCAGTTTCAGCACGGGCCTGCCGAGGGATACGCAGTATTTT. This translates into CASSFSTGLPRDTQYF.

This clonotype was detected only once. The chain links TRBV4-3 to TRBJ2-5; TRBD2 aligns across 10 bases. The CDR3 is 16 amino acids. Trimming cost V 0 bases and J 6 bases; bases outside gene matches: 7. The V gene's germline CDR1 is LGHNA and CDR2 YSLEER. The chain's CDR3 is CASSQDLRLAGQTQYF. Here the CDR3 DNA reads TGCGCCAGCAGCCAAGATCTTCGACTAGCGGGCCAGACCCAGTACTTC.

The V and J genes are TRBV13 and TRBJ1-4; D is perhaps TRBD1 (6 bases). Germline V lookup: CDR1 PRHDT, CDR2 FYEKMQ (reference sequence). This CDR3 is 14 amino acids long. V lost 5 bases and J 6 bases, leaving 13 bases between the germline ends. The DNA for the CDR3 is TGTGCCAGCAGCGTACAGGGAAGGGATGAAAAACTGTTTTTT. It specifies CASSVQGRDEKLFF.

This clonotype was detected a few times. The CDR3 DNA reads as TGTGCCAGCAGGGGAACAGGGGCATATGGCTACACCTTC. Its translation: CASRGTGAYGYTF. This chain uses TRBV2 with TRBJ1-2; 7 nucleotides align to TRBD1. This CDR3 spans 13 amino acids. V lost 6 bases to trimming and J lost 5 bases; unmatched junction nucleotides: 6. CDR1 SNHLY and CDR2 FYNNEI come from the germline V gene.

This clonotype was observed many times. J is TRBJ1-2 and V is TRBV20-1; 8 bases fit TRBD1. The CDR3 spans 13 residues. The germline CDR1 and CDR2 sequences are DFQATT and SNEGSKA (reference sequence). The ends lost 4 bases at V and 8 bases at J; junction bases unmatched: 9. DNA for the CDR3: TGCAGTGCTACTCCCCAGGGGGCCCGGGGCTACACCTTC. It is translated as CSATPQGARGYTF.

This clonotype showed up just a few times. The V and J genes are TRBV7-9 and TRBJ2-6, with a tentative D call TRBD2 (6 bases). The CDR3 loop spans 20 amino acids. The germline CDR1 and CDR2 sequences are SEHNR and FQNEAQ (reference sequence). The V gene lost 1 base and the J gene lost 0 bases, with 19 bases spanning the gap. CDR3 in DNA: TGTGCCAGCAGCTTAGGGACTGGCTGGGGAGGAAACTCTGGGGCCAACGTCCTGACTTTC. The encoded protein is CASSLGTGWGGNSGANVLTF.

This clonotype has just a few counts. The rearrangement joins TRBV4-3 to TRBJ1-4; no definite D call. The germline V gene has CDR1 LGHNA and CDR2 YSLEER. This CDR3 comprises 15 residues. V was clipped by 0 bases and J by 6 bases, with 11 bases between them. The CDR3 loop is CASSQDVAVYEKLFF. The CDR3 nucleotides read TGCGCCAGCAGCCAAGATGTAGCAGTCTATGAAAAACTGTTTTTT.

To note about this clonotype: The conserved phenylalanine or tryptophan is not found at the CDR3 terminus, so this likely reflects a read error. The CDR3 DNA reads TGTGCCAGCAGTTCTCGCCGGGTCTACTCCTATGGCTACACCGTC. The encoded protein is CASSSRRVYSYGYTV. V and J are TRBV7-9 and TRBJ1-2; D remains ambiguous. Germline CDR1 SEHNR, CDR2 FQNEAQ (reference sequence). V shed 6 bases and J shed 4 bases, with 18 bases lying between them. The CDR3 consists of 15 residues.

This clonotype showed up just a few times. This may be a read error, as it is one base from a much larger clone. The chain combines TRBV5-5 with TRBJ1-4, with D perhaps matching TRBD1 (5 bases). The CDR3 has 15 residues. Germline V gives CDR1 SGHKS, CDR2 YYEKEE (reference sequence). CDR3 residues: CASSSRTGGGEKRFF. The CDR3 region has the DNA TGTGCCAGCAGCTCCAGGACCGGCGGAGGGGAAAAACGGTTTTTT.

This chain connects TRBV7-2 to TRBJ1-1; D unclear. The CDR3 totals 15 residues. Germline assignment: CDR1 SGHTA and CDR2 FQGNSA. The V end lost 5 bases, the J end lost 0 bases, and 13 bases lay between the germline ends. CDR3 region: CASSRRAGLNTEAFF. The CDR3 bases are TGTGCCAGCAGCCGCCGTGCGGGATTGAACACTGAAGCTTTCTTT. Complete variable domain (other parts from reference TRBV7-2 and TRBJ1-1): GAGVSQSPSNKVTEKGKDVELRCDPISGHTALYWYRQSLGQGLEFLIYFQGNSAPDKSGLPSDRFSAERTGGSVSTLTIQRTQQEDSAVYLCASSRRAGLNTEAFFGQGTRLTVV.

This clonotype was seen at least ten times. V usage is TRBV20-1 and J usage is TRBJ2-3, with 13 bases that match TRBD2. The CDR3 is 16 residues long. V gave up 6 bases and J gave up 2 bases; unmatched junction bases: 8. CDR1 is DFQATT, CDR2 SNEGSKA, per germline (reference sequence). The CDR3 DNA is TGCAGTGCCAGCGGACTAGCGGGGGAAAACACAGATACGCAGTATTTT. Translating it yields CSASGLAGENTDTQYF.

As regards this clonotype: Given a much more abundant clone one base away, this may be a read error. This chain links TRBV12-3 or TRBV12-4 with TRBJ2-3; perhaps D is TRBD1 or TRBD2 (5 bases each). The V end was cut by 8 bases, the J end by 0 bases, with 9 bases between. The CDR3 is 13 amino acids. The CDR3 here is CASEWGSTDTQYF. The CDR3 nucleotides are TGTGCCAGCGAGTGGGGGAGCACAGATACGCAGTATTTT.

The V and J genes are TRBV11-2 and TRBJ2-5, with D unresolved. The V gene's germline CDR1 is SGHAT and CDR2 FQNNGV. This CDR3 is 12 amino acids long. V gave up 8 bases and J gave up 11 bases, with 18 bases separating them. CDR3 bases: TGTGCCAGCGCACCGACCTGCAATGAGCAGTACTTC. This encodes CASAPTCNEQYF.

The V call is TRBV20-1, the J call TRBJ2-7; D is ambiguous. CDR3 length equals 13 residues. V was shortened by 4 bases and J by 2 bases, with 12 bases between the two germline ends. The germline gives CDR1 DFQATT, CDR2 SNEGSKA (reference sequence). CDR3 loop: CSATIGLTYEQYF. CDR3 DNA sequence: TGCAGTGCTACGATAGGGCTGACCTACGAGCAGTACTTC.

The chain joins TRBV5-1 to TRBJ2-5; no definite D call. The V gene lost 4 bases and the J gene lost 2 bases, with 9 bases spanning the gap. Germline V gene lookup returns CDR1 SGHRS and CDR2 YFSETQ. The length of the CDR3 is 13 residues. CDR3 DNA sequence: TGCGCCAGCAGCAATGAGAATCAAGAGACCCAGTACTTC. Encoded protein: CASSNENQETQYF.

This rearrangement joins TRBV7-2 to TRBJ1-6, with D uncertain. V lost 1 base and J 0 bases, leaving 7 bases between the germline ends. The length of the CDR3 is 16 residues. Germline V lookup: CDR1 SGHTA, CDR2 FQGNSA. Here the CDR3 reads CASSLVGSSYNSPLHF. The CDR3 coding sequence is TGTGCCAGCAGCTTAGTAGGGAGCTCCTATAATTCACCCCTCCACTTT.

This sequence joins TRBV24-1 and TRBJ1-2; D perhaps matches TRBD1 (5 bases). Trimming took 9 bases from V and 0 from J, leaving 7 bases between them. Germline CDR1 reads KGHDR; CDR2 reads SFDVKD. The CDR3 sequence is 12 residues long. The CDR3 spells CATQGANYGYTF. CDR3 in DNA: TGTGCCACCCAAGGGGCTAACTATGGCTACACCTTC.

The chain couples TRBV6-1 to TRBJ1-2; maybe TRBD1 (5 bases). V was pared by 6 bases and J by 6 bases, with 14 bases between. Germline V gene lookup returns CDR1 MNHNS and CDR2 SASEGT. The CDR3 contains 13 residues. The CDR3 region has the DNA TGTGCCAGCAGAGCACAGGAAATCCATGGCTACACCTTC. Translation: CASRAQEIHGYTF.

Concerning this clonotype itself: A much larger clone sits a single nucleotide away, making a read error possible. CDR3 sequence reads: CSAGERVSSNYGYTF. In DNA form, the CDR3 reads TGCAGTGCTGGAGAGAGGGTTTCTTCTAACTATGGCTACACCTTC. The J gene is TRBJ1-2, the V gene TRBV20-1; D is ambiguous. CDR1 is DFQATT and CDR2 is SNEGSKA in the germline V gene (reference sequence). The CDR3 contains 15 residues.

There are many counts of this clonotype. This chain links TRBV5-1 with TRBJ2-5; no definite D call. The CDR3 has 14 residues. Germline CDR1 and CDR2: SGHRS and YFSETQ. Trimming shortened V by 0 bases and J by 2 bases, and 8 bases separated the two germline ends. CDR3 sequence reads: CASSLESRQETQYF. Written as DNA, the CDR3 is TGCGCCAGCAGCTTGGAGTCCAGGCAAGAGACCCAGTACTTC.

V is TRBV7-2 and J is TRBJ1-6, with D possibly matching TRBD1 (6 bases). This CDR3 region has 17 residues. In germline, CDR1 is SGHTA, CDR2 FQGNSA. Trimming took off 5 bases at V and 8 bases at J, with 22 bases between the two ends. In DNA, the CDR3 is TGTGCCAGCAGCCCAGGGGAGGGGAGGACGAGTGATTCACCCCTCCACTTT. Protein product: CASSPGEGRTSDSPLHF.

The chain carries TRBV12-5 and TRBJ2-2; D may be TRBD1 (6 bases). Germline-derived CDR1 and CDR2 are LGHNT and FRNRAP. The CDR3 runs to 12 residues. V was cut by 5 bases and J by 7 bases, with 8 bases left in between. CDR3 sequence reads: CASGPGVGELFF. DNA of the CDR3: TGTGCTAGTGGTCCAGGGGTCGGGGAGCTGTTTTTT.